This T cell receptor beta chain originates from a study of CXCR3-negative and CXCR3-positive naive CD8 T cells. Study-level findings and limits: CXCR3-negative and CXCR3-positive naive cells shared comparable TRBV-TRBJ usage, but memory cells did not.

As for this clonotype: Its antigen is not known.

From germline, CDR1 is PRHDT and CDR2 FYEKMQ (reference sequence). This CDR3 contains 13 residues. Carrying UMI labels, the TRB cDNA libraries were prepared through 5' RACE. TCRdb re-called the 5' RACE reads and gives one entry per CDR3 protein, without DNA. In total, the table holds 70,000 to 95,000 distinct CDR3 sequences. What was sequenced was naive CXCR3- CD8+ T cells from blood. As to subset: CD45RO-CCR7+CD27+CD95- naive CD8+ T cells lacking CXCR3 (TNR3-). This sequence was found in a human donor in good health. Some clones in this sample may be carry-over from other donors' samples. This rearrangement joins TRBV13 to TRBJ2-3. The CDR3 sequence is CASSLGSTDTQYF.